These 12 T cell receptor beta chains share one sample of origin, sequenced in a study of shared clonotypes between healthy human individuals (dated by TCRdb to between 2020 and 2021). The library was made by the immunoSEQ multiplex PCR assay. Drawn from immuneACCESS, this table holds only the in-frame rearrangements with V and J called that TCRdb kept. Clones are partly lost; checked studies trace under half to an unresolved V gene and leave the rest unexplained. The sample data list about 560,000 clones, and roughly four fifths of these were observed just once. 12% of the sample goes to the ten largest clones. Material: PBMCs. The receptors originated from a woman aged 40 to 50 in good health. Some clones in this sample may be carry-over from other donors' samples.

The rearrangement joins TRBV5-1 to TRBJ2-1, with D perhaps TRBD1 (5 bases). V was cut by 3 bases and J by 9 bases, with 10 bases left in between. Germline-derived CDR1 and CDR2 are SGHRS and YFSETQ. The CDR3 extends over 12 amino acids. In DNA, the CDR3 is TGCGCCAGCAGCTCCCTAAGGGGTGAGCAGTTCTTC. Amino acid sequence: CASSSLRGEQFF.

V usage is TRBV28 and J usage is TRBJ1-4; TRBD1 might be the D (5 bases). The CDR3 runs 15 residues. The germline V gene encodes CDR1 MDHEN and CDR2 SYDVKM. V was shortened by 4 bases and J by 7 bases, with 16 bases between the two germline ends. CDR3 nucleotide sequence: TGTGCCAGCAGTTCCTCCGGGGCAGGGAGTGAAAAACTGTTTTTT. Amino acid sequence: CASSSSGAGSEKLFF.

The V and J genes are TRBV10-1 and TRBJ2-7; TRBD2 matches at 13 bases. With 5 bases clipped from V and 6 bases from J, the junction kept 7 bases outside the gene matches. The germline CDR1 and CDR2 sequences are WNHNN and SYGVQD (reference sequence). The CDR3 sequence is 15 residues long. The CDR3 loop is CASSSGLAGVGEQYF. CDR3 nucleotides: TGCGCCAGCAGTTCAGGACTAGCGGGAGTGGGCGAGCAGTACTTC.

This clone was observed a single time. The rearrangement links TRBV5-1 to TRBJ2-1; D tentatively reads TRBD1 or TRBD2 (5 bases each). V lost 3 bases to trimming and J lost 2 bases, with 12 bases between them. This CDR3 spans 15 amino acids. Germline V gene lookup returns CDR1 SGHRS and CDR2 YFSETQ. Here the CDR3 DNA reads TGCGCCAGCAGCTCCCTAGCAGGGACCTACAATGAGCAGTTCTTC. Its protein product is CASSSLAGTYNEQFF.

The chain is built from TRBV28 and TRBJ1-4; tentatively, D is TRBD1 (6 bases). Trimming left V 7 bases short and J 8 bases short, with 26 bases between. Looked up from germline, CDR1 is MDHEN and CDR2 is SYDVKM. The CDR3 covers 17 residues. CDR3 region: CASIEGGIAGQYEKLFF. The CDR3 DNA follows: TGTGCCAGCATCGAAGGGGGGATTGCGGGACAATACGAAAAACTGTTTTTT.

This clone was seen once. This rearrangement joins TRBV10-2 to TRBJ2-7; 7 nucleotides agree with TRBD1. Germline trimming cut 6 bases from V and 3 bases from J; bases unmatched to any gene: 8. The V gene's germline CDR1 is WSHSY and CDR2 SAAADI. The CDR3 sequence is 14 residues long. This CDR3 reads CASRPGTDNYEQYF. The CDR3 DNA sequence: TGCGCCAGCAGGCCCGGGACAGATAACTACGAGCAGTACTTC.

This clone has at least ten counts. This CDR3 reads CSATDRKGKTDTQYF. The CDR3 nucleotides read TGCAGCGCCACGGACAGGAAGGGTAAGACAGATACGCAGTATTTT. The gene calls are TRBV29-1 and TRBJ2-3; 7 bases are shared with TRBD1. Germline V lookup: CDR1 SQVTM, CDR2 ANQGSEA. The V and J ends lost 7 bases and 3 bases, in that order; junction bases with no gene match: 13. There are 15 residues in the CDR3.

A note on this clone: Given the absence of the conserved phenylalanine or tryptophan at the CDR3 end, a read error is likely. The rearrangement uses TRBV5-5 and TRBJ1-2; D may be TRBD1 (6 bases). Germline loops: CDR1 SGHKS, CDR2 YYEKEE (reference sequence). The CDR3 has 16 residues. Trimming removed 1 base from V and 0 bases from J, with 13 bases in between. CDR3 region: CASSLRLGGANYGYTL. The CDR3 DNA sequence: TGTGCCAGCAGCTTGCGGTTAGGGGGAGCTAACTATGGCTACACCCTC.

The chain has TRBV27 and TRBJ2-1; perhaps TRBD1 as D (6 bases). Germline assignment: CDR1 MNHEY and CDR2 SMNVEV (reference sequence). The V end lost 1 base, the J end lost 3 bases, and 13 bases lay between the germline ends. The CDR3 length is 16 residues. CDR3 DNA sequence: TGTGCCAGCAGTTTATTGGGCAGGGGTTACTACAATGAGCAGTTCTTC. Protein product: CASSLLGRGYYNEQFF.

V gene TRBV19 combines with J gene TRBJ2-3; the D gene is possibly TRBD2 (7 bases). Germline V gene sequence: CDR1 LNHDA, CDR2 SQIVND (reference sequence). The V end lost 1 base, the J end lost 5 bases, and 13 bases lay between the germline ends. The CDR3 consists of 15 residues. The CDR3 spells CASSIATGGQDTQYF. The CDR3 nucleotides are TGTGCCAGTAGTATAGCCACCGGGGGGCAAGATACGCAGTATTTT.

The CDR3 bases are TGTGCCAGCAGCTCCAGACAGGGAACCTACGAGCAGTACTTC. Translating it yields CASSSRQGTYEQYF. The J gene is TRBJ2-7, the V gene TRBV5-4; 7 bases map to TRBD1. V shed 3 bases and J 2 bases; nucleotides not matched to a gene: 5. The CDR3 extends over 14 amino acids. CDR1 is SGHNT, CDR2 YYREEE, per germline (reference sequence).

V usage is TRBV5-1 and J usage is TRBJ1-2, with no clear D. Trimming removed 3 bases from V and 8 bases from J, with 14 bases in between. The CDR3 length is 13 residues. Germline CDR1 reads SGHRS; CDR2 reads YFSETQ. In nucleotides, the CDR3 is TGCGCCAGCAGCTCCGACACGTCTAGGGGCTACACCTTC. Its protein is CASSSDTSRGYTF.